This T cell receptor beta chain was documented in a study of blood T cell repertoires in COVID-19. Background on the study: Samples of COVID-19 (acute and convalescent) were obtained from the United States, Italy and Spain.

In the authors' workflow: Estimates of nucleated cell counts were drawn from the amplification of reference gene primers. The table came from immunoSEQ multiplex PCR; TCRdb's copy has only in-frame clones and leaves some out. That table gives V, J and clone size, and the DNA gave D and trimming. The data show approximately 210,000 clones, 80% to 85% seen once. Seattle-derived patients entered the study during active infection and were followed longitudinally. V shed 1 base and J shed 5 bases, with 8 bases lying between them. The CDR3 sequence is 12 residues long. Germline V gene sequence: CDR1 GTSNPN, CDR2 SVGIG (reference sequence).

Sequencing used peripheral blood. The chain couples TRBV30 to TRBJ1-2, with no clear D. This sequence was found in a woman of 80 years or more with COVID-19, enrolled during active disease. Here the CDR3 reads CAWSEEGYGYTF. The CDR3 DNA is TGTGCCTGGAGTGAAGAGGGTTATGGCTACACCTTC.